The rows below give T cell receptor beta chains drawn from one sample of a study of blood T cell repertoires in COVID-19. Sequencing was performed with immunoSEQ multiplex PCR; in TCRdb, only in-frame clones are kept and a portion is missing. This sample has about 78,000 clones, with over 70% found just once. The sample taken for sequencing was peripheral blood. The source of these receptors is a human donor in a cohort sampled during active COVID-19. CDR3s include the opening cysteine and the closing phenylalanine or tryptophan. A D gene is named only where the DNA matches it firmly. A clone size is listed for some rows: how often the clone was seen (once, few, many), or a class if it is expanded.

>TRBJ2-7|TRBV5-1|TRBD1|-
CASRRTGGTYEQYF
TGCGCCAGCAGGAGGACAGGTGGAACCTACGAGCAGTACTTC
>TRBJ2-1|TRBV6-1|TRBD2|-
CASSDWGGSSYNEQFF
TGTGCCAGCAGTGACTGGGGGGGGAGCTCCTACAATGAGCAGTTCTTC
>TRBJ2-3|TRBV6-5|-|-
CASNRQRSSTDTQYF
TGTGCCAGCAACCGACAGCGTTCTAGCACAGATACGCAGTATTTT
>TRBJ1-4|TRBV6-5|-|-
CASSYARGSEKLFF
TGTGCCAGCAGCTATGCCCGGGGGTCTGAAAAACTGTTTTTT
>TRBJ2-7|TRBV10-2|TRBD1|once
CASTAQAGGYGEQYF
TGCGCCAGCACTGCCCAGGCAGGGGGCTATGGTGAGCAGTACTTC
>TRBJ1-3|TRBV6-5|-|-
CASSLTDGNTIYF
TGTGCCAGCAGTTTGACAGATGGAAACACCATATATTTT
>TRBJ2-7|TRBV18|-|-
CASSRNPAGSYEQYF
TGTGCCAGCTCACGAAACCCGGCAGGGTCCTACGAGCAGTACTTC
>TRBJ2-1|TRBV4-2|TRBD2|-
CASSQDSSRGVYNEQFF
TGTGCCAGCAGCCAAGATTCCTCGCGGGGGGTATACAATGAGCAGTTCTTC
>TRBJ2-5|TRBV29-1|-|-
CSVVGGQEIQYF
TGCAGCGTTGTTGGCGGTCAAGAGATCCAGTACTTC
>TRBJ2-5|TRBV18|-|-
CASSPPGDETQYF
TGTGCCAGCTCACCGCCCGGGGATGAGACCCAGTACTTC
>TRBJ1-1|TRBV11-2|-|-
CASSLGRENTEAFF
TGTGCCAGCAGCTTAGGACGGGAGAACACTGAAGCTTTCTTT
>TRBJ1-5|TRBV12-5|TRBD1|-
CASGSGQGNNQPQHF
TGTGCTAGTGGATCAGGACAGGGCAACAATCAGCCCCAGCATTTT
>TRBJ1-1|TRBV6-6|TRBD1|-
CASSFGTGAEAFF
TGTGCCAGCAGTTTCGGGACAGGGGCTGAAGCTTTCTTT
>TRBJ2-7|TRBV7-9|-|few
CASSAAYEQYF
TGTGCCAGCAGCGCGGCCTACGAGCAGTACTTC
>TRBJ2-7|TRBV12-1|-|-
CASSSPLTQRVEQYF
TGTGCCAGCAGCTCCCCCTTAACCCAGCGGGTCGAGCAGTACTTC
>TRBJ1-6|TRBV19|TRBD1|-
CASKDRGRSPLHF
TGTGCCAGTAAAGACAGGGGGAGATCACCCCTCCACTTT
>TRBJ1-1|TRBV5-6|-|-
CASSFSPGWNTEAFF
TGTGCCAGCAGCTTTTCTCCAGGGTGGAACACTGAAGCTTTCTTT
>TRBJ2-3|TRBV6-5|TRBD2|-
CASRKRDYRTDTQYF
TGTGCCAGCAGGAAACGGGACTACCGCACAGATACGCAGTATTTT
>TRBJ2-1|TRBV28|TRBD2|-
CASSLPSGGARNEQFF
TGTGCCAGCAGTTTGCCTAGCGGGGGGGCCCGCAATGAGCAGTTCTTC
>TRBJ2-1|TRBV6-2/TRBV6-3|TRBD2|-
CASSYPTSGAYNEQFF
TGTGCCAGCAGTTACCCGACTAGCGGGGCCTACAATGAGCAGTTCTTC
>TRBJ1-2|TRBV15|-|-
CATSRRQDYGYTF
TGTGCCACCAGCCGAAGACAGGACTATGGCTACACCTTC
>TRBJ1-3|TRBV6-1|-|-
CASSGRAFSSFSGNTIYF
TGTGCCAGCAGTGGGCGGGCATTTAGCTCGTTCTCTGGAAACACCATATATTTT
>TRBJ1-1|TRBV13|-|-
CASSFQGIPAEAFF
TGTGCCAGCAGCTTCCAGGGAATCCCTGCTGAAGCTTTCTTT
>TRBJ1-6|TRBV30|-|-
CAWKGGRRDSPLHF
TGTGCCTGGAAGGGGGGGAGGCGGGATTCACCCCTCCACTTT
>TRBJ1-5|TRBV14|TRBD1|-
CASSQENRGKVGNQPQHF
TGTGCCAGCAGCCAAGAGAACAGGGGGAAGGTTGGCAATCAGCCCCAGCATTTT
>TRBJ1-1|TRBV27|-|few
CASSQSGVMNTEAFF
TGTGCCAGCAGCCAATCGGGGGTCATGAACACTGAAGCTTTCTTT
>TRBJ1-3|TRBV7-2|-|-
CASSLAPRASGNTIYF
TGTGCCAGCAGCTTAGCCCCCAGGGCCTCTGGAAACACCATATATTTT
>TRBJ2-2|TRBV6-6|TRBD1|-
CASSYSTGLGTGELFF
TGTGCCAGCAGTTACTCGACAGGGCTGGGCACCGGGGAGCTGTTTTTT
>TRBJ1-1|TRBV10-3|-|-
CAIRPQGKYTEAFF
TGTGCCATCAGACCCCAGGGGAAGTACACTGAAGCTTTCTTT
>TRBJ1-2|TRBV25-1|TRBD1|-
CASSGTGREGYTF
TGTGCCAGCAGCGGGACAGGGAGAGAAGGCTACACCTTC
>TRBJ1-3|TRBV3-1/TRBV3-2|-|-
CASSQDGWESSGNTIYF
TGTGCCAGCAGCCAAGACGGATGGGAGAGCTCTGGAAACACCATATATTTT
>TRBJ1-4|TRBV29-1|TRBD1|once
CSATDRGLTEKLFF
TGCAGCGCCACAGACAGGGGGCTCACTGAAAAACTGTTTTTT
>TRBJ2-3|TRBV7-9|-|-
CASSFRGLTTDTQYF
TGTGCCAGCAGCTTTAGGGGATTAACCACAGATACGCAGTATTTT
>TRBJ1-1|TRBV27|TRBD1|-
CASSFHQPKQGAGGGTEAFF
TGTGCCAGCAGTTTCCACCAGCCGAAACAGGGGGCTGGGGGAGGAACTGAAGCTTTCTTT
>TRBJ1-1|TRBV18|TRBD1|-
CASSPGQGVFTEAFF
TGTGCCAGCTCACCCGGACAGGGGGTGTTCACTGAAGCTTTCTTT
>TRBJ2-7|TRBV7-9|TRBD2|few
CASSRSGSNYEQYF
TGTGCCAGCAGCCGGAGCGGGAGCAACTACGAGCAGTACTTC
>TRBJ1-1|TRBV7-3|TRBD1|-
CASSPQGFTEAFF
TGTGCCAGCAGCCCACAGGGGTTCACTGAAGCTTTCTTT
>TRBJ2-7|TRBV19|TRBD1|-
CASSRQGTFYEQYF
TGTGCCAGTAGCCGACAGGGGACCTTCTACGAGCAGTACTTC
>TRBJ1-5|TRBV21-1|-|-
CASSKGTGVQPQHF
TGTGCCAGCAGCAAAGGGACAGGGGTTCAGCCCCAGCATTTT
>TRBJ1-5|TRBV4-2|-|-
CASSQEAGRSNQPQHF
TGTGCCAGCAGCCAAGAAGCAGGGCGTAGCAATCAGCCCCAGCATTTT
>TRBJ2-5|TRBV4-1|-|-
CASSRTEAAQETQYF
TGCGCCAGCAGCCGGACAGAGGCAGCCCAAGAGACCCAGTACTTC
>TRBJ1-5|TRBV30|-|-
CAWSVRRADQPQHF
TGTGCCTGGAGTGTACGGCGGGCAGATCAGCCCCAGCATTTT
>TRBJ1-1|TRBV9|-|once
CASSVGIRMNTEAFF
TGTGCCAGCAGCGTCGGGATAAGGATGAACACTGAAGCTTTCTTT
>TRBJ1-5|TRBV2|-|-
CASSPGQFTQPQHF
TGTGCCAGCAGCCCCGGACAGTTTACACAGCCCCAGCATTTT
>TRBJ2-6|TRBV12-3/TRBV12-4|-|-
CASSINVLTF
TGTGCCAGCAGCATCAACGTCCTGACTTTC
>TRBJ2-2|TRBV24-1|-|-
CATSGGGAGGTGELFF
TGTGCCACCAGTGGAGGGGGGGCCGGGGGCACCGGGGAGCTGTTTTTT
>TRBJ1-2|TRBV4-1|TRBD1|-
CASRGQGGYGYTF
TGCGCCAGCAGGGGACAGGGTGGTTACGGCTACACCTTC
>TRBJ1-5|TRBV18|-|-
CASSPDRNQPQHF
TGTGCCAGCTCACCAGACAGGAATCAGCCCCAGCATTTT
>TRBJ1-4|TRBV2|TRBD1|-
CASSVRQGRNEKLFF
TGTGCCAGCAGTGTCCGACAGGGCCGAAATGAAAAACTGTTTTTT
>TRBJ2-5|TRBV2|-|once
CASRSEETQYF
TGTGCCAGCAGGAGTGAAGAGACCCAGTACTTC
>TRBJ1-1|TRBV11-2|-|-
CASNQGNLEAFF
TGTGCCAGCAACCAGGGCAACCTTGAAGCTTTCTTT
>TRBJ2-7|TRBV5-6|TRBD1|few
CASSFGTGGYEQYF
TGTGCCAGCAGCTTCGGGACAGGGGGCTACGAGCAGTACTTC